This record looks at one T cell receptor (beta chain) sequence and its context. Antigen unknown. The data were obtained in a study of cytomegalovirus exposure and HLA in healthy donors. For the study at large: Earlier work reported 117 million unique TCR beta sequences from about 190 million T cells. Overall study findings and caveats: The authors assumed roughly uniform sequencing depth across donors for presence/absence analyses.

This CDR3 is built from 20 residues. PCR employed 60 Vbeta and 13 Jbeta primers. The method was immunoSEQ multiplex PCR; TCRdb's version includes in-frame clones alone and lacks a portion of them. The table lists 140,000 or so clones, about 80% of them singletons, with about 2.9% in the top ten. The V call is TRBV21-1, the J call TRBJ1-5; the table's D call, TRBD1, was not checked against the DNA. TRBV21-1 is an annotated pseudogene. The receptor was derived from a female donor in good health and CMV-seronegative. The specimen was PBMCs. The CDR3 protein is CASSKEEDRDLLSSNQPQHF. CDR3 DNA: TGTGCCAGCAGCAAAGAAGAGGACAGGGACCTCCTTAGCAGCAATCAGCCCCAGCATTTT.